The sequence of this T cell receptor beta chain was determined in a study of OX40 agonist ivuxolimab in advanced cancers. For this clone: Its antigen is not identified.

V was shortened by 4 bases and J by 5 bases, with 27 bases between the two germline ends. The germline CDR1 and CDR2 sequences are SGHRS and YFSETQ. The CDR3 covers 18 residues. Assay: immunoSEQ multiplex PCR; the TCRdb copy retains only in-frame clones and omits some. The sample shows about 58,000 clones, over 75% of them seen only once. Exclusion applied to patients with autoimmune disease history or systemic immunosuppression. Researchers took blood at baseline, on cycle 4 day 1, and on cycle 7 day 1. The study, taken as a whole, reports: Low normalized clonal expansion also occurred in some nonresponding patients.

This sequence joins TRBV5-1 and TRBJ1-1, with D possibly matching TRBD1 (5 bases). This receptor was obtained from an adult with an advanced solid tumor such as melanoma, head and neck, liver or kidney cancer. The sample was CD4+ or CD8+ T cells sorted from blood, taken in a trial of the OX40 agonist ivuxolimab. This CDR3 reads CASSPSTGIFRMVTEAFF. CDR3 DNA: TGCGCCAGCAGCCCTTCCACAGGCATCTTTCGAATGGTGACTGAAGCTTTCTTT.